This TCR beta chain was recorded in a study of cytomegalovirus exposure and HLA in healthy donors. Study context: An earlier analysis identified more than 95 million unique TCR beta sequences in 150 million to 200 million T cells. When 300 to 400 donors were genotyped, 80% to 90% of them were found to fall in the Caucasian-associated ancestry cluster. Study-wide findings and caveats: For presence/absence analyses, sequencing depth was assumed to be roughly uniform across donors. Earlier findings revealed that most TCR beta V segments proved productive either about 87% or about 30% of the time.

Amplification used 60 Vbeta primers and 13 Jbeta primers. Only in-frame clones appear in the TCRdb table, and some are missing; sequencing was by immunoSEQ multiplex PCR. The sample carries about 190,000 clones, 65% to 85% recorded once. V was trimmed by 3 bases and J by 6 bases, leaving 9 bases between them. Germline V gene sequence: CDR1 DFQATT, CDR2 SNEGSKA (reference sequence). The CDR3 has 11 residues. To note about this clone: The antigen remains unidentified.

The receptor was isolated from a man in his forties in good health and CMV-seropositive. The chain links TRBV20-1 to TRBJ2-7; tentative D call: TRBD2 (5 bases). Sequencing was done on a sample of PBMCs. This chain's CDR3 is CSARGSAEQYF. The CDR3 DNA sequence: TGCAGTGCTAGGGGTAGCGCCGAGCAGTACTTC.